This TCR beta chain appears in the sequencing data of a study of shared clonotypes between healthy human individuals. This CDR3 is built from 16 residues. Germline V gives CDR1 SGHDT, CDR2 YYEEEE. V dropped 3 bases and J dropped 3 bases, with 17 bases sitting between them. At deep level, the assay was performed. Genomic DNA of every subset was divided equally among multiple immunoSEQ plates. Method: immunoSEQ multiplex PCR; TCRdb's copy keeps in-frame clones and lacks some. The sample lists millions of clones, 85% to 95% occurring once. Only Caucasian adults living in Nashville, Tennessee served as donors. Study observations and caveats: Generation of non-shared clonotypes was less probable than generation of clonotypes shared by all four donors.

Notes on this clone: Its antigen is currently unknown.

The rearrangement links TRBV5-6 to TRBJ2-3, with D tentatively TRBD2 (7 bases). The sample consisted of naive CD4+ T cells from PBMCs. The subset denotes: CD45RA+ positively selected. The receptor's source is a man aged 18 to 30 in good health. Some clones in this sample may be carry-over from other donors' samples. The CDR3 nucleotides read TGTGCCAGCAGCTCGCTAAGAGGGGGAGGGACAGATACGCAGTATTTT. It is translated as CASSSLRGGGTDTQYF.